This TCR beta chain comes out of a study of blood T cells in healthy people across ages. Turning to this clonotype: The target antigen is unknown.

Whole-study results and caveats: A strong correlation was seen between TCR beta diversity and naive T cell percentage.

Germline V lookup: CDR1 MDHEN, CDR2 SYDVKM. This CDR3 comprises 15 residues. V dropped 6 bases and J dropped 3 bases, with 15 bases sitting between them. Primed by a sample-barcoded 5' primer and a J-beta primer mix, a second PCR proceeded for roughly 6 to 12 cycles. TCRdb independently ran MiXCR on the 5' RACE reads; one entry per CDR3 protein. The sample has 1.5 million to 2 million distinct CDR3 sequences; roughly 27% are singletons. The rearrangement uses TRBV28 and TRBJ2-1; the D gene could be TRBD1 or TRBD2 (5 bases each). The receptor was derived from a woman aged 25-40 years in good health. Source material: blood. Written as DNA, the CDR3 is TGTGCCAGCAGCCTGGAGGACACCGTCTACAATGAGCAGTTCTTC. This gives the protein CASSLEDTVYNEQFF.